The present T cell receptor beta chain was sequenced within a study of blood T cell repertoires in COVID-19. For the study at large: Specimens from acute and convalescent COVID-19 originated in the United States, Italy and Spain. Nucleic acid was either cDNA or gDNA, and it came from T cells, B-cell-depleted T cells, or PBMCs.

Trimming removed 6 bases from V and 0 bases from J, with 13 bases in between. Germline V CDR1 and CDR2: MNHEY, SVGAGI. There are 15 residues in the CDR3. In the original processing: Scientists estimated how many nucleated cells there were by amplifying reference gene primers. The protocol was immunoSEQ multiplex PCR, while the TCRdb copy is restricted to in-frame clones and leaves out a portion. The D gene and trimming were derived from the DNA, and the V and J assignments and clone size from that table. The sample carries about 49,000 clones, about 63% recorded once. The source is a woman in her seventies with acute or convalescent COVID-19. The chain has TRBV6-5 and TRBJ2-3, with D perhaps TRBD1 (6 bases). Material for sequencing was peripheral blood. CDR3 nucleotide sequence: TGTGCCAGCAGGAAACCGGGACAAAGCACAGATACGCAGTATTTT. Amino acids: CASRKPGQSTDTQYF.